The 32 T cell receptor beta chains reported below all come from one sample, sequenced in a study of identical twins. TCRdb re-called the 5' RACE reads with MiXCR, one entry per CDR3 protein. The sample has about 660,000 distinct CDR3 sequences; 8% to 9% are singletons. Another study also made use of these data, one on yellow fever vaccine responses in identical twins.

Sequencing was done on a sample of PBMCs. The origin of the receptors is a woman under 30 in good health.

This chain joins TRBV7-3 and TRBJ2-6; D remains ambiguous. Germline V gene data show CDR1 as SGHTA and CDR2 as FQGTGA. The V end was cut by 4 bases, the J end by 0 bases, with 4 bases between. There are 14 residues in the CDR3. DNA of the CDR3: TGTGCCAGCAGCTCCCGCTCTGGGGCCAACGTCCTGACTTTC. This sequence encodes CASSSRSGANVLTF.

V and J are TRBV29-1 and TRBJ2-3; D uncertain. Between the trimmed V and J ends, which lost 4 bases and 0 bases, there was a span of 14 bases. The CDR3 contains 15 residues. Germline-derived CDR1 and CDR2 are SQVTM and ANQGSEA. The CDR3 region is CSVVWYRPSTDTQYF. In nucleotides, the CDR3 is TGCAGCGTTGTATGGTACCGACCTAGCACAGATACGCAGTATTTT.

The chain joins TRBV10-2 to TRBJ2-3; the match to TRBD1 covers 8 bases. CDR3 length: 14 residues. J gave up 6 bases and V 5 bases, and 7 bases lay outside the gene matches. Germline-derived CDR1 and CDR2 are WSHSY and SAAADI. CDR3 nucleotide sequence: TGCGCCAGCAGTTTACAGGGGGAAGGGGATACGCAGTATTTT. Translating it yields CASSLQGEGDTQYF.

This chain uses TRBV4-1 with TRBJ2-1; D remains ambiguous. V lost 0 bases, J lost 3 bases, and 12 bases lay in between. The CDR3 spans 16 residues. The germline V gene has CDR1 MGHRA and CDR2 YSYEKL. CDR3 region: CASSQESASVYNEQFF. CDR3 coding DNA: TGCGCCAGCAGCCAAGAGTCGGCGTCCGTCTACAATGAGCAGTTCTTC.

This clonotype was observed a few times. The rearrangement joins TRBV20-1 to TRBJ2-1, with D perhaps given as TRBD1 or TRBD2 (5 bases each). Trimming shortened V by 6 bases and J by 7 bases, and 16 bases separated the two germline ends. Germline lookup yields CDR1 DFQATT and CDR2 SNEGSKA (reference sequence). This CDR3 is 13 amino acids long. CDR3 sequence reads: CSAPGSVINEQFF. In nucleotides, the CDR3 is TGCAGTGCCCCAGGGAGTGTTATAAATGAGCAGTTCTTC.

This clonotype was recorded a few times. The rearrangement uses TRBV6-5 and TRBJ2-6; 7 nucleotides agree with TRBD1. Germline loops: CDR1 MNHEY, CDR2 SVGAGI. V lost 3 bases and J lost 0; bases outside the gene matches: 5. This CDR3 region has 17 residues. CDR3 coding DNA: TGTGCCAGCAGTTATACAGGGGCCAACTCTGGGGCCAACGTCCTGACTTTC. Protein: CASSYTGANSGANVLTF.

This clonotype has ten or more counts. The chain uses TRBV29-1 and TRBJ2-5; tentative D call: TRBD2 (7 bases). This CDR3 has 12 residues. Germline assignment: CDR1 SQVTM and CDR2 ANQGSEA. Trimming took off 6 bases at V and 4 bases at J, with 12 bases between the two ends. Here the CDR3 reads CSVGGALETQYF. The CDR3 DNA sequence: TGCAGCGTAGGGGGGGCCCTAGAGACCCAGTACTTC.

At least ten counts were recorded for this clonotype. The CDR3 sequence: CATSRERGGAKPYEQYF. The CDR3 DNA reads TGTGCCACCAGCAGAGAGCGGGGGGGAGCAAAACCCTACGAGCAGTACTTC. J is TRBJ2-7 and V is TRBV15; 9 bases are shared with TRBD2. V was clipped by 0 bases and J by 2 bases; unmatched bases: 8. The V gene's germline CDR1 is LNHNV and CDR2 YYDKDF (reference sequence). This CDR3 region has 17 residues.

This clonotype was detected only a few times. V gene TRBV3-1 combines with J gene TRBJ2-1; D remains ambiguous. The germline CDR1 and CDR2 sequences are LGHDT and YNNKEL (reference sequence). The V gene lost 4 bases and the J gene lost 2 bases, with 18 bases spanning the gap. This CDR3 is built from 17 residues. The CDR3 here is CASSPIRTRSPYNEQFF. Written as DNA, the CDR3 is TGTGCCAGCAGCCCCATACGAACGAGGAGCCCCTACAATGAGCAGTTCTTC.

V and J are TRBV10-3 and TRBJ2-3, with no clear D. Between the trimmed V and J ends, which lost 3 bases and 0 bases, there was a span of 10 bases. The length of the CDR3 is 15 residues. Germline V CDR1 and CDR2: ENHRY, SYGVKD. CDR3 amino acids: CAISDRVQSTDTQYF. DNA of the CDR3: TGTGCCATCAGTGACCGGGTTCAAAGCACAGATACGCAGTATTTT.

The sample holds many counts of this clonotype. Written as DNA, the CDR3 is TGTGCCAGCAGCCAAGCAGACTACTACATCACAGATACGCAGTATTTT. Translated: CASSQADYYITDTQYF. The V and J genes are TRBV14 and TRBJ2-3, with D possibly TRBD2 on 5 matching bases. The germline V and J ends were trimmed by 1 base and 2 bases, with 13 bases remaining between them. Germline loops: CDR1 SGHDN, CDR2 FVKESK. The CDR3 loop spans 16 amino acids.

There are a few counts of this clonotype. J is TRBJ2-7 and V is TRBV27; no firm D call. Trimming left V 1 base short and J 3 bases short, with 7 bases between. Germline lookup yields CDR1 MNHEY and CDR2 SMNVEV (reference sequence). This CDR3 is 13 amino acids long. In nucleotides, the CDR3 is TGTGCCAGCAGTTTATTAGTCAACTACGAGCAGTACTTC. This gives the protein CASSLLVNYEQYF.

This chain connects TRBV25-1 to TRBJ2-1, with 9 bases aligning to TRBD2. Unmatched junction bases numbered 5, after V lost 4 bases and J lost 4 bases. Germline values: CDR1 MGHDK, CDR2 SYGVNS. The CDR3 covers 15 residues. The CDR3 DNA is TGTGCCAGCAGTGCCAGACTAGCGGAATACAATGAGCAGTTCTTC. It encodes CASSARLAEYNEQFF.

The V call is TRBV5-5, the J call TRBJ1-1; the match to TRBD1 covers 7 bases. CDR1 and CDR2 (germline): SGHKS, YYEKEE (reference sequence). CDR3 length: 15 amino acids. V shed 1 base, J shed 6 bases, and the junction held 9 bases outside the gene matches. The CDR3: CASSLWQGGRAEAFF. For the CDR3, the DNA is TGTGCCAGCAGCTTGTGGCAGGGGGGGAGAGCTGAAGCTTTCTTT.

The V call is TRBV3-1, the J call TRBJ1-1; the D is unclear. Germline loops: CDR1 LGHDT, CDR2 YNNKEL (reference sequence). CDR3 length: 14 residues. Trimming left V 4 bases short and J 1 base short, with 10 bases between. DNA for the CDR3: TGTGCCAGCAGCCGAAAAAGGGAGAACACTGAAGCTTTCTTT. This encodes CASSRKRENTEAFF.

This clonotype was seen a few times. The rearrangement uses TRBV27 and TRBJ2-2; 11 bases map to TRBD1. Per the germline V gene, CDR1 is MNHEY and CDR2 is SMNVEV (reference sequence). CDR3 length: 17 amino acids. The V and J ends lost 5 bases and 5 bases, in that order; junction bases with no gene match: 10. CDR3 in DNA: TGTGCCAGCAGTCCCTATCGGACAGGGGGCAGGACCGGGGAGCTGTTTTTT. Its protein product is CASSPYRTGGRTGELFF.

V usage is TRBV6-2 or TRBV6-3 and J usage is TRBJ2-3; D is perhaps TRBD1 (6 bases). Germline V gives CDR1 MNHEY, CDR2 SVGEGT. The length of the CDR3 is 16 residues. Trimming left V 6 bases short and J 0 bases short, with 16 bases between. The CDR3 reads CASRFNRDMSTDTQYF. Here the CDR3 DNA reads TGTGCCAGCAGATTCAACAGGGACATGAGCACAGATACGCAGTATTTT.

The table lists this clonotype with many counts. This sequence joins TRBV29-1 and TRBJ1-1; 11 bases match TRBD1. The J segment lost 0 bases and the V segment lost 7 bases, leaving 7 bases of the junction unmatched. Per germline, CDR1 SQVTM and CDR2 ANQGSEA. The CDR3 has 15 residues. The CDR3 coding sequence is TGCAGCGGCGGGACAGGGGGATCCATGAACACTGAAGCTTTCTTT. Protein: CSGGTGGSMNTEAFF.

In its sample, this clonotype was seen a few times. The chain joins TRBV12-3 or TRBV12-4 to TRBJ1-1, with a tentative D call TRBD1 (5 bases). The CDR3 is 15 residues long. The ends were cut back, 6 bases at V and 4 bases at J, with 18 bases in the middle. This CDR3 is CASRGPGTYITEAFF. CDR3 nucleotide sequence: TGTGCCAGCAGAGGACCCGGGACCTACATCACTGAAGCTTTCTTT.

This chain joins TRBV29-1 and TRBJ2-6; no reliable D call. Germline loops: CDR1 SQVTM, CDR2 ANQGSEA. CDR3 length equals 12 residues. The CDR3, as DNA: TGCAGTGTCTATTCTGGGGCCAACGTCCTGACTTTC. It specifies CSVYSGANVLTF.

This clonotype was observed many times. V is TRBV5-1 and J is TRBJ2-2, with D perhaps TRBD1 or TRBD2 (5 bases each). V dropped 4 bases and J dropped 1 base, with 17 bases sitting between them. The germline V gene has CDR1 SGHRS and CDR2 YFSETQ. The CDR3 loop spans 17 amino acids. Written as DNA, the CDR3 is TGCGCCAGCAGCCCGGGACCTTTCCAAAGGAACACCGGGGAGCTGTTTTTT. Protein product: CASSPGPFQRNTGELFF.

This clonotype was recorded many times. The J gene is TRBJ2-2, the V gene TRBV7-2; D perhaps matches TRBD2 (6 bases). V lost 1 base and J lost 1, with 10 bases in between. Germline loops: CDR1 SGHTA, CDR2 FQGNSA. CDR3 length equals 16 residues. DNA of the CDR3: TGTGCCAGCAGCTTAGGTCCAGCGGGGAACACCGGGGAGCTGTTTTTT. As protein: CASSLGPAGNTGELFF.

The rearrangement links TRBV27 to TRBJ2-5; 7 nucleotides match TRBD2. The V gene's germline CDR1 is MNHEY and CDR2 SMNVEV (reference sequence). V gave up 2 bases and J gave up 2 bases; unmatched junction bases: 5. The CDR3 runs to 15 residues. This CDR3 is CASSLVAGEQETQYF. The CDR3 bases are TGTGCCAGCAGTTTAGTGGCGGGAGAACAAGAGACCCAGTACTTC.

This clonotype was observed at least ten times. This rearrangement joins TRBV10-3 to TRBJ2-7; D may match TRBD1 or TRBD2 (5 bases each). The V and J ends lost 6 bases and 2 bases respectively, with 14 bases between them. CDR3 length: 14 residues. CDR1 and CDR2 from the germline V gene are ENHRY and SYGVKD. This CDR3 reads CAISPGPATYEQYF. The CDR3 DNA is TGTGCCATCAGCCCGGGACCCGCGACCTACGAGCAGTACTTC.

This clonotype was recorded a few times. The chain recombines TRBV29-1 with TRBJ2-2; 12 nucleotides match TRBD2. After removal of 7 bases from V and 7 bases from J, the junction contained 7 bases not matched to a gene. The germline CDR1 and CDR2 sequences are SQVTM and ANQGSEA. The CDR3 runs to 14 residues. The CDR3 spells CSAGTSGRVGELFF. The CDR3 nucleotides are TGCAGCGCTGGGACTAGCGGGCGGGTCGGGGAGCTGTTTTTT.

This clonotype turned up a few times. This sequence joins TRBV15 and TRBJ2-1, with 7 bases that match TRBD1. The CDR3 is 16 residues long. From germline, CDR1 is LNHNV and CDR2 YYDKDF (reference sequence). V shed 3 bases, J shed 5 bases, and the junction held 10 bases outside the gene matches. The CDR3 protein is CATSSDGTAYNNEQFF. The CDR3, as DNA: TGTGCCACCAGCAGTGACGGGACAGCTTATAACAATGAGCAGTTCTTC.

This clonotype was counted ten times or more. The chain combines TRBV12-3 or TRBV12-4 with TRBJ2-1, with 8 bases aligning to TRBD2. The CDR3 has 16 amino acids. Trimming cost V 6 bases and J 4 bases; bases outside gene matches: 11. DNA for the CDR3: TGTGCCAGCAGGGGACTCGCGGGGGGACCATACAATGAGCAGTTCTTC. It translates to CASRGLAGGPYNEQFF.

V and J are TRBV5-1 and TRBJ2-1; 7 bases fit TRBD2. The CDR3 loop spans 16 amino acids. The germline gives CDR1 SGHRS, CDR2 YFSETQ. With V trimmed by 3 bases and J by 6 bases, 12 bases remained unmatched. The CDR3 nucleotides read TGCGCCAGCAGCTCGCCGGACGGGGGGTATTCCAATGAGCAGTTCTTC. Residues: CASSSPDGGYSNEQFF.

The gene calls are TRBV27 and TRBJ2-1, with 10 bases identical to TRBD1. Germline CDR1 reads MNHEY; CDR2 reads SMNVEV (reference sequence). Trimming took 0 bases from V and 8 from J; bases not matched to a gene: 7. The CDR3 runs to 16 residues. CDR3 sequence reads: CASSLSSRQGAYEQFF. Written as DNA, the CDR3 is TGTGCCAGCAGTTTATCATCGCGACAGGGGGCTTATGAGCAGTTCTTC.

The table lists this clonotype with a few counts. The V gene is TRBV5-4, the J gene TRBJ2-7; D is perhaps TRBD2 (5 bases). The CDR3 is 14 residues long. The ends were cut back, 4 bases at V and 3 bases at J, with 14 bases in the middle. CDR1 and CDR2 from the germline V gene are SGHNT and YYREEE (reference sequence). CDR3 sequence reads: CASSTDYGYYEQYF. DNA of the CDR3: TGTGCCAGCAGCACAGACTATGGCTACTACGAGCAGTACTTC. Full variable domain (remainder filled in from reference TRBV5-4 and TRBJ2-7): ETGVTQSPTHLIKTRGQQVTLRCSSQSGHNTVSWYQQALGQGPQFIFQYYREEENGRGNFPPRFSGLQFPNYSSELNVNALELDDSALYLCASSTDYGYYEQYFGPGTRLTVT.

A few counts support this clonotype. The V call is TRBV20-1, the J call TRBJ2-1; D uncertain. Germline CDR1 and CDR2: DFQATT and SNEGSKA (reference sequence). The CDR3 covers 11 residues. The CDR3 bases are TGCAACCAGGCCAAAGACGGTGAGCAGTTCTTC. It encodes CNQAKDGEQFF.

This clonotype has more than one count but fewer than ten. V gene TRBV5-8 combines with J gene TRBJ1-1, with a possible D match to TRBD1 (5 bases). V lost 3 bases and J 6 bases, leaving 12 bases between the germline ends. Looked up from germline, CDR1 is SGHTS and CDR2 is YDEGEE. The CDR3 extends over 13 amino acids. The CDR3 spells CASSWDDGAEAFF. In DNA form, the CDR3 reads TGTGCCAGCAGCTGGGACGACGGCGCTGAAGCTTTCTTT.